The rows below give T cell receptor beta chains drawn from one sample of a study of T cell responses to AZD1222 COVID-19 vaccine. Method: immunoSEQ multiplex PCR; TCRdb's copy keeps in-frame clones and lacks some. The sample consists of 70,000 to 85,000 clones, about four fifths of them appearing once. This specimen was peripheral blood, taken 28 days after the second AZD1222 dose. These receptors originate from an adult who received the AZD1222 COVID-19 vaccine. Each CDR3 is given with its conserved first and last residue. A D gene is named only where the DNA matches it firmly. Rows may omit the clone size; those that give it use once, few, many or a size class.

clone_size j_call d_call v_call cdr3_aa cdr3_nt
NA TRBJ2-1 TRBD1 TRBV7-2 CASNTPGQGFRNEQFF TGTGCCAGCAACACACCGGGACAGGGTTTTCGGAATGAGCAGTTCTTC
NA TRBJ1-1 NA TRBV28 CASSLTARAWGFPEAFF TGTGCCAGCAGTTTAACGGCCCGGGCCTGGGGATTCCCTGAAGCTTTCTTT
NA TRBJ2-1 NA TRBV11-2 CASSTPGGGGNEQFF TGTGCCAGCAGCACGCCCGGGGGAGGGGGCAATGAGCAGTTCTTC
NA TRBJ1-1 NA TRBV6-2/TRBV6-3 CASSLKNTEAFF TGTGCCAGCAGTTTGAAGAACACTGAAGCTTTCTTT
NA TRBJ1-2 NA TRBV4-1 CASSHIGTPADPFIAYGYTF TGCGCCAGCAGCCATATTGGTACCCCGGCAGACCCCTTCATAGCCTATGGCTACACCTTC
NA TRBJ1-5 NA TRBV7-9 CASSSPGAQPQHF TGTGCCAGCAGCTCGCCAGGGGCTCAGCCCCAGCATTTT
NA TRBJ1-1 NA TRBV5-6 CASSQVQGPEAFF TGTGCCAGCAGCCAAGTCCAGGGACCTGAAGCTTTCTTT
NA TRBJ1-4 TRBD1 TRBV5-1 CASSPTLSTGASEKLFF TGCGCCAGCAGCCCTACCCTATCGACAGGGGCGAGTGAAAAACTGTTTTTT
NA TRBJ1-1 NA TRBV19 CASGLEPAFF TGTGCCAGTGGGCTGGAACCAGCTTTCTTT
NA TRBJ1-6 NA TRBV28 CASSSRLGDSPLHF TGTGCCAGCAGTAGCAGGCTCGGGGATTCACCCCTCCACTTT
few TRBJ2-7 NA TRBV3-1/TRBV3-2 CASSQVRLTYEQYF TGTGCCAGCAGCCAAGTACGGCTAACCTACGAGCAGTACTTC
NA TRBJ1-1 TRBD1 TRBV27 CASSPWGQGAEAFF TGTGCCAGCAGTCCTTGGGGACAGGGGGCTGAAGCTTTCTTT
few TRBJ1-5 NA TRBV7-2 CASSLVQGNQPQHF TGTGCCAGCAGCTTAGTACAGGGCAATCAGCCCCAGCATTTT
NA TRBJ2-1 NA TRBV4-3 CASSAHPGESSYNEQFF TGCGCCAGCAGCGCCCACCCGGGCGAGAGCTCCTACAATGAGCAGTTCTTC
NA TRBJ1-1 NA TRBV5-6 CASSYGRDEAFF TGTGCCAGCAGCTATGGACGAGACGAAGCTTTCTTT
NA TRBJ1-2 TRBD1 TRBV29-1 CSVTLGTAFNGYTF TGCAGCGTTACTCTGGGGACAGCCTTTAATGGCTACACCTTC
NA TRBJ2-2 NA TRBV7-7 CASSFNTGELFF TGTGCCAGCAGCTTTAACACCGGGGAGCTGTTTTTT
NA TRBJ1-5 TRBD1 TRBV7-8 CASSPHSTGGNQPQHF TGTGCCAGCAGCCCACACTCTACAGGGGGCAATCAGCCCCAGCATTTT
NA TRBJ2-3 TRBD2 TRBV5-6 CASSLVGTSARTDTQYF TGTGCCAGCAGCTTAGTCGGGACTAGCGCCCGCACAGATACGCAGTATTTT
few TRBJ2-5 NA TRBV3-1/TRBV3-2 CASRTVQETQYF TGTGCCAGCAGGACGGTTCAAGAGACCCAGTACTTC
few TRBJ2-7 TRBD2 TRBV3-1/TRBV3-2 CASSLTSDTYEQYF TGTGCCAGCAGCCTCACTAGCGACACCTACGAGCAGTACTTC
NA TRBJ2-7 NA TRBV19 CASSPTDGSISYEQYF TGTGCCAGTAGCCCTACCGACGGATCTATTTCCTACGAGCAGTACTTC
once TRBJ1-1 NA TRBV7-2 CASRLARGENTEAFF TGTGCCAGCAGATTAGCCCGCGGGGAGAACACTGAAGCTTTCTTT
NA TRBJ1-5 TRBD1 TRBV30 CAWSEGQGAGQPQHF TGTGCCTGGAGTGAGGGCCAGGGGGCTGGTCAGCCCCAGCATTTT
NA TRBJ2-5 TRBD2 TRBV7-9 CASRDGLAGTKYF TGTGCCAGCAGGGACGGACTAGCGGGGACTAAGTACTTC
NA TRBJ1-5 NA TRBV2 CASSGTLGGQPQHF TGTGCCAGCAGTGGGACGTTAGGTGGTCAGCCCCAGCATTTT
NA TRBJ2-7 TRBD2 TRBV7-6 CASSRLAQKREQYF TGTGCCAGCAGCAGACTAGCGCAGAAACGAGAGCAGTACTTC